This TCR beta chain was identified in a study of low-dose radiotherapy and immunotherapy resistance in tumors. Turning to the study itself: It was every two weeks, one day before radiation and immunotherapy, that intravenous cyclophosphamide 200 mg/m2 was given.

Alpha and beta chains were covered, as first-strand cDNA relied on TRAV- and TRBV-specific primers. PCR amplification of the TCRs was performed with Phusion for 20 PCR cycles, and it relied on a constant-region primer together with a V-primer adapter. Each CDR3 protein gets one entry after TCRdb re-called the reads with MiXCR. The table shows about 97,000 distinct CDR3 sequences, with around 21% occurring only once. Germline CDR1 reads MNHEY; CDR2 reads SVGEGT. V lost 5 bases, J lost 8 bases, and 15 bases lay in between. This CDR3 has 13 residues. Time point indicated: after trial treatment. Described treatment: LDRT plus nivolumab, ipilimumab, low-dose cyclophosphamide and aspirin (RACIN trial).

The clonotype comes from a male donor with prostate cancer. The sample was PBMCs, taken after low-dose radiotherapy plus immunotherapy. V is TRBV6-2 or TRBV6-3 and J is TRBJ1-2; maybe TRBD1 (6 bases). CDR3 DNA sequence: TGTGCCAGCAGTCCGACAGGAGCAGAGGGCTACACCTTC. This codes for CASSPTGAEGYTF.